The 12 T cell receptor beta chains given below trace back to one sample, sequenced in a study of blood T cells in healthy people across ages. The use of a sample-barcoded 5' primer and a J-beta primer mix characterized a second PCR of roughly 6 to 11 cycles. In TCRdb, the 5' RACE reads were re-called with MiXCR into one record per CDR3 protein. The table records roughly 800,000 distinct CDR3 sequences, 58% of them present only once. The sample taken for sequencing was blood. All receptors derive from a man aged 25 to 45 in good health.

This clonotype appeared once. The J gene is TRBJ2-4, the V gene TRBV6-2 or TRBV6-3, with TRBD1 identical over 7 bases. This CDR3 contains 16 residues. CDR1 and CDR2 from the germline V gene are MNHEY and SVGEGT. The ends lost 4 bases at V and 0 bases at J; junction bases unmatched: 6. CDR3 sequence: CASSLQGQLAKNIQYF. CDR3 in DNA: TGTGCCAGCAGTTTACAGGGGCAACTAGCCAAAAACATTCAGTACTTC.

This clonotype was seen a few times. The V and J genes are TRBV4-3 and TRBJ2-7; D is ambiguous. The CDR3 runs 14 residues. Trimming removed 4 bases from V and 3 bases from J, with 13 bases in between. CDR1 is LGHNA, CDR2 YSLEER, per germline. DNA of the CDR3: TGCGCCAGCAGCCTAAAAGAATCGGGCTACGAGCAGTACTTC. Protein sequence: CASSLKESGYEQYF.

This clonotype was detected only a few times. The rearrangement links TRBV29-1 to TRBJ2-1; TRBD1 might be the D (5 bases). CDR1 is SQVTM, CDR2 ANQGSEA, per germline. V gave up 4 bases and J gave up 8 bases, with 15 bases separating them. This CDR3 has 13 amino acids. The CDR3 protein is CSVVPRAGDEQFF. The CDR3 nucleotides read TGCAGCGTTGTTCCCAGGGCTGGGGATGAGCAGTTCTTC.

The chain combines TRBV6-6 with TRBJ2-7, with D perhaps matching TRBD1 (5 bases). CDR3 length: 13 amino acids. With 5 bases removed from V and 4 bases from J, the gap between germline ends came to 12 bases. Germline loops: CDR1 MNHNY, CDR2 SVGAGI (reference sequence). CDR3 bases: TGTGCCAGCAGTCCCGGACACGGGTACGAGCAGTACTTC. Its translation: CASSPGHGYEQYF.

In its sample, this clonotype was seen a few times. V usage is TRBV20-1 and J usage is TRBJ2-1, with 14 bases lining up with TRBD2. V lost 6 bases, J lost 10 bases, and 11 bases stayed unmatched. The CDR3 is 15 residues long. Germline CDR1 and CDR2: DFQATT and SNEGSKA (reference sequence). The chain's CDR3 is CSATRGTSGGGEQFF. In nucleotides, the CDR3 is TGCAGTGCGACTCGCGGGACTAGCGGGGGTGGCGAGCAGTTCTTC.

The CDR3 DNA reads TGTGCCAGCACCCTCACTCCAGGGGGATCCTACGAGCAGTACTTC. Amino acid sequence: CASTLTPGGSYEQYF. J is TRBJ2-4 and V is TRBV5-6; 7 bases are shared with TRBD1. The J call may be mistaken, given a closer DNA end match to TRBJ2-7. Germline lookup yields CDR1 SGHDT and CDR2 YYEEEE. The CDR3 loop spans 15 amino acids.

The chain has TRBV25-1 and TRBJ2-7, with 8 bases aligning to TRBD1. Germline V gene sequence: CDR1 MGHDK, CDR2 SYGVNS. V was pared by 0 bases and J by 3 bases, with 7 bases of the junction left unmatched. This CDR3 is built from 16 residues. The chain's CDR3 is CASSEYRTGHRYEQYF. CDR3 DNA sequence: TGTGCCAGCAGTGAATATAGGACAGGGCACCGCTACGAGCAGTACTTC.

This clonotype came up a few times. The chain carries TRBV20-1 and TRBJ2-1; 8 nucleotides agree with TRBD2. The J call may be wrong; the DNA end is better matched by TRBJ2-7. Germline V gene lookup returns CDR1 DFQATT and CDR2 SNEGSKA (reference sequence). CDR3 length: 13 residues. The CDR3 loop is CSAQAGAYNEQYF. The CDR3 nucleotides read TGCAGTGCCCAAGCGGGAGCCTACAATGAGCAGTACTTC.

V and J are TRBV20-1 and TRBJ2-7; TRBD2 agrees at 11 bases. The germline gives CDR1 DFQATT, CDR2 SNEGSKA (reference sequence). Trimming took 0 bases from V and 5 from J; bases not matched to a gene: 6. CDR3 size: 15 residues. The CDR3 coding sequence is TGCAGTGCTAGAGACCCTAGCGGGAGGTTCAACGAGCAGTACTTC. Protein: CSARDPSGRFNEQYF.

The chain combines TRBV7-2 with TRBJ2-3; the D gene is possibly TRBD1 (6 bases). Trimming left V 6 bases short and J 6 bases short, with 16 bases between. In germline, CDR1 is SGHTA, CDR2 FQGNSA. There are 14 residues in the CDR3. The CDR3 coding sequence is TGTGCCAGCAGGGCCGGGACACGGGGCGATACGCAGTATTTT. Translating it yields CASRAGTRGDTQYF.

This clonotype has only a few counts. The CDR3 here is CSARDSRGSYEQYF. CDR3 DNA sequence: TGCAGTGCTAGAGATAGCAGGGGGTCCTACGAGCAGTACTTC. This chain connects TRBV20-1 to TRBJ2-7; 7 nucleotides agree with TRBD1. V was clipped by 0 bases and J by 1 base; unmatched bases: 3. This CDR3 has 14 residues. In germline, CDR1 is DFQATT, CDR2 SNEGSKA (reference sequence).

V usage is TRBV28 and J usage is TRBJ1-2; 11 bases align to TRBD1. Germline-derived CDR1 and CDR2 are MDHEN and SYDVKM. J gave up 9 bases and V 5 bases, and 8 bases lay outside the gene matches. This CDR3 spans 14 amino acids. Here the CDR3 reads CASSTGQGAGSYTF. The CDR3 DNA reads as TGTGCCAGCAGTACCGGACAGGGGGCCGGTAGCTACACCTTC.